A selection of T cell receptor beta chains follows, all from one sample in a study of blood T cell repertoires in COVID-19. Sequencing was performed with immunoSEQ multiplex PCR; in TCRdb, only in-frame clones are kept and a portion is missing. The repertoire holds 55,000 to 70,000 clones, with about 91% as singletons. Material for sequencing was peripheral blood. The source is a man between 60 and 75 years old with acute or convalescent COVID-19. The CDR3 runs from the conserved cysteine through the conserved F or W. Each record gives: V gene, J gene, D gene, clone size, CDR3 protein, CDR3 DNA. A D gene is named only where the DNA matches it firmly. Size is omitted from some rows. Given values are once, few, many or a class for expanded clones.

>TRBV7-9|TRBJ1-1|.|.
CASSVARLNTEAFF
TGTGCCAGCAGCGTCGCCAGGTTGAACACTGAAGCTTTCTTT
>TRBV15|TRBJ1-5|.|.
CATSRDRMQGSQPQHF
TGTGCCACCAGCAGAGATAGGATGCAGGGCAGTCAGCCCCAGCATTTT
>TRBV5-6|TRBJ1-2|TRBD1|.
CASSLTTGEDGYTF
TGTGCCAGCAGCTTAACGACAGGGGAGGATGGCTACACCTTC
>TRBV6-5|TRBJ2-6|.|.
CASSYDNRNVLTF
TGTGCCAGCAGTTACGATAACAGGAACGTCCTGACTTTC
>TRBV6-5|TRBJ1-1|.|.
CASRADRMGRAFF
TGTGCCAGCAGGGCGGACAGAATGGGGAGAGCTTTCTTT
>TRBV7-8|TRBJ2-2|TRBD1|.
CASSAGQGTNTGELFF
TGTGCCAGCAGCGCTGGACAGGGGACGAACACCGGGGAGCTGTTTTTT
>TRBV19|TRBJ2-2|TRBD2|.
CASSTSGVNTGELFF
TGTGCCAGTAGTACTAGCGGAGTGAACACCGGGGAGCTGTTTTTT
>TRBV27|TRBJ2-1|TRBD1|.
CASRRTGSNEQFF
TGTGCCAGCAGGAGGACAGGCTCCAATGAGCAGTTCTTC
>TRBV12-3/TRBV12-4|TRBJ1-1|TRBD1|.
CASVHQGVPEAFF
TGTGCCAGCGTACATCAGGGGGTCCCTGAAGCTTTCTTT
>TRBV2|TRBJ2-7|.|.
CASSRGSYEQYF
TGTGCCAGCAGTCGGGGTTCCTACGAGCAGTACTTC
>TRBV7-6|TRBJ1-1|.|.
CASSPSGINTEAFF
TGTGCCAGCAGCCCTTCAGGGATCAACACTGAAGCTTTCTTT
>TRBV12-5|TRBJ2-7|TRBD1|.
CASGLVMAGGNHEQYF
TGTGCTAGTGGTTTGGTCATGGCAGGGGGCAATCACGAGCAGTACTTC
>TRBV7-8|TRBJ2-1|.|.
CASSMSQGKYNEQFF
TGTGCCAGCAGCATGAGCCAGGGCAAATACAATGAGCAGTTCTTC
>TRBV6-2/TRBV6-3|TRBJ2-7|TRBD2|.
CASSPGGNYEQYF
TGTGCCAGCAGTCCCGGGGGGAACTACGAGCAGTACTTC
>TRBV11-3|TRBJ2-1|TRBD2|.
CASSGSGRAPYNEQFF
TGTGCCAGCAGCGGTAGCGGGAGGGCCCCCTACAATGAGCAGTTCTTC
>TRBV6-5|TRBJ2-2|.|.
CASVSHSANTGELFF
TGTGCCAGCGTTAGCCATAGCGCGAACACCGGGGAGCTGTTTTTT
>TRBV5-5|TRBJ1-3|.|.
CASSLTSGNTIYF
TGTGCCAGCAGCTTGACATCCGGAAACACCATATATTTT
>TRBV4-1|TRBJ2-1|.|.
CASSQDQDKYNEQFF
TGCGCCAGCAGCCAAGATCAGGACAAGTACAATGAGCAGTTCTTC
>TRBV19|TRBJ2-2|.|.
CASSLQGVDTGELFF
TGTGCCAGTAGTTTACAGGGAGTAGACACCGGGGAGCTGTTTTTT
>TRBV7-9|TRBJ2-2|.|.
CASSLYRPSENTGELFF
TGTGCCAGCAGCTTATATCGTCCTAGCGAGAACACCGGGGAGCTGTTTTTT
>TRBV5-1|TRBJ2-1|TRBD1|.
CASSWGQGAVEQFF
TGCGCCAGCAGCTGGGGACAGGGGGCGGTTGAGCAGTTCTTC
>TRBV7-2|TRBJ2-3|TRBD1|.
CASSSDRGPTDTQYF
TGTGCCAGCAGCTCGGACAGGGGGCCCACAGATACGCAGTATTTT
>TRBV28|TRBJ1-1|TRBD1|.
CASSETGVVEAFF
TGTGCCAGCAGTGAGACAGGGGTGGTTGAAGCTTTCTTT
>TRBV5-1|TRBJ2-2|TRBD1|.
CASSSRQGATGELFF
TGCGCCAGCAGCTCTCGACAGGGGGCTACCGGGGAGCTGTTTTTT
>TRBV15|TRBJ1-6|.|once
CATSTRGRENSPLHF
TGTGCCACCAGCACGCGGGGCCGGGAGAATTCACCCCTCCACTTT
>TRBV6-5|TRBJ2-2|.|.
CATRQATNTGELFF
TGTGCCACCCGACAGGCTACGAACACCGGGGAGCTGTTTTTT
>TRBV19|TRBJ2-2|.|.
CASSTGPGHSTGELFF
TGTGCCAGTAGTACGGGGCCGGGACATAGCACCGGGGAGCTGTTTTTT
>TRBV30|TRBJ1-2|TRBD1|.
CAWGTGGIYGYTF
TGTGCCTGGGGGACAGGGGGTATCTATGGCTACACCTTC
>TRBV11-3|TRBJ2-1|TRBD1|.
CASSPGTVRGHEQFF
TGTGCCAGCAGCCCCGGGACAGTCAGGGGGCATGAGCAGTTCTTC
>TRBV5-6|TRBJ1-2|.|.
CASSLAADPNYGYTF
TGTGCCAGCAGCTTGGCCGCGGATCCTAACTATGGCTACACCTTC
>TRBV28|TRBJ1-2|.|.
CAVREGNYGYTF
TGTGCCGTTAGGGAGGGGAACTATGGCTACACCTTC
>TRBV7-9|TRBJ1-5|.|.
CASSPPPAGRQPQHF
TGTGCCAGCAGCCCACCCCCGGCAGGGAGGCAGCCCCAGCATTTT
>TRBV11-1|TRBJ2-2|TRBD2|.
CASTSGLAGDAGELFF
TGTGCCAGCACCTCCGGGCTAGCGGGAGACGCCGGGGAGCTGTTTTTT
>TRBV9|TRBJ1-1|.|.
CASSGNQERGWFEAFF
TGTGCCAGCAGCGGGAACCAGGAGAGGGGGTGGTTTGAAGCTTTCTTT
>TRBV11-2|TRBJ2-5|.|.
CASSLEGGRRETQYF
TGTGCCAGCAGCTTAGAGGGGGGAAGGCGGGAGACCCAGTACTTC
>TRBV27|TRBJ2-3|TRBD2|.
CASSRREGYTDTQYF
TGTGCCAGCAGTAGGCGGGAGGGGTACACAGATACGCAGTATTTT
>TRBV7-2|TRBJ1-5|TRBD1|.
CASSPGTGYKPQHF
TGTGCCAGCAGCCCAGGGACAGGGTATAAGCCCCAGCATTTT
>TRBV18|TRBJ2-5|TRBD2|.
CASSQAGETQYF
TGTGCCAGCTCACAAGCGGGGGAGACCCAGTACTTC
>TRBV3-1/TRBV3-2|TRBJ1-1|.|.
CASSPRYIGEGTTEAFF
TGTGCCAGCAGCCCCCGTTACATCGGGGAGGGCACCACTGAAGCTTTCTTT
>TRBV7-9|TRBJ2-7|.|.
CASSAGDKNSYEQYF
TGTGCCAGCAGCGCGGGGGACAAGAACTCCTACGAGCAGTACTTC
>TRBV7-2|TRBJ1-1|TRBD1|.
CASSRLTGITEAFF
TGTGCCAGCAGCCGGTTGACAGGGATCACTGAAGCTTTCTTT
>TRBV9|TRBJ2-1|TRBD1|.
CASSADRPTRTHLYNEQFF
TGTGCCAGCAGCGCGGACAGGCCCACCAGAACCCACCTCTACAATGAGCAGTTCTTC
>TRBV3-1/TRBV3-2|TRBJ1-6|TRBD1|.
CASSQTGQGVSPLHF
TGTGCCAGCAGCCAAACGGGACAGGGGGTTTCACCCCTCCACTTT
>TRBV15|TRBJ2-5|.|.
CATSRENREETQYF
TGTGCCACCAGCAGAGAGAACAGGGAAGAGACCCAGTACTTC
>TRBV24-1|TRBJ2-1|TRBD2|few
CAIGRGDEQFF
TGTGCCATCGGGCGGGGGGATGAGCAGTTCTTC
>TRBV29-1|TRBJ2-7|TRBD2|.
CSVSGGTYEQYF
TGCAGCGTGAGCGGGGGTACCTACGAGCAGTACTTC
>TRBV5-6|TRBJ1-4|TRBD1|.
CASSSGTGREDEKLFF
TGTGCCAGCAGCTCCGGGACAGGGAGGGAGGATGAAAAACTGTTTTTT
>TRBV6-2/TRBV6-3|TRBJ2-5|.|.
CASSYSIPATGETQYF
TGTGCCAGCAGTTACTCAATCCCTGCGACAGGAGAGACCCAGTACTTC
>TRBV4-2|TRBJ2-5|.|.
CASSQQQTQETQYF
TGTGCCAGCAGCCAACAACAGACGCAAGAGACCCAGTACTTC
>TRBV6-5|TRBJ1-1|.|.
CASRRGEGEAFF
TGTGCCAGCAGGCGGGGGGAGGGTGAAGCTTTCTTT
>TRBV5-1|TRBJ1-4|.|.
CASSLETGRGAEKLFF
TGCGCCAGCAGCTTGGAGACGGGCCGGGGAGCGGAAAAACTGTTTTTT
>TRBV6-6|TRBJ2-7|TRBD1|.
CASSYSSWGQSYEQYF
TGTGCCAGCAGTTACTCGAGTTGGGGACAGTCCTACGAGCAGTACTTC
>TRBV4-3|TRBJ1-5|.|once
CASSQDETAQHF
TGCGCCAGCAGCCAAGATGAGACAGCCCAGCATTTT
>TRBV24-1|TRBJ2-2|TRBD1|.
CATSDAPGQGSGTGELFF
TGTGCCACCAGTGATGCCCCGGGACAGGGTTCGGGCACCGGGGAGCTGTTTTTT
>TRBV27|TRBJ2-7|.|once
CASSLGSGRDYEQYF
TGTGCCAGCAGTTTAGGGTCAGGGCGCGACTACGAGCAGTACTTC
>TRBV29-1|TRBJ1-1|.|.
CSSPGGGDTEAFF
TGCAGCTCCCCGGGTGGGGGGGACACTGAAGCTTTCTTT
>TRBV19|TRBJ2-2|.|.
CASSSDTGTGELFF
TGTGCCAGTAGTTCGGACACGGGCACCGGGGAGCTGTTTTTT
>TRBV28|TRBJ1-4|.|.
CASSYPTGGGEKLFF
TGTGCCAGCAGTTACCCGACAGGCGGAGGTGAAAAACTGTTTTTT
>TRBV4-3|TRBJ1-2|.|.
CASSQEPGSNYGYTF
TGCGCCAGCAGCCAAGAGCCGGGAAGTAACTATGGCTACACCTTC